This TCR beta chain was documented in a study of T cell changes during pregnancy in multiple sclerosis. The CDR3 sequence is 15 residues long. The trim removed 10 bases at V and 5 bases at J, leaving 9 bases unmatched. CDR1 is MNHNY and CDR2 is SVGAGI in the germline V gene (reference sequence). Data came from immunoSEQ multiplex PCR; TCRdb stores just in-frame clones and leaves some out. The data contain around 60,000 clones, around 90% of them seen just once; the ten biggest clones take up 0.4% to 0.5%. V usage is TRBV6-6 and J usage is TRBJ2-2; 11 bases fit TRBD1. The sample in question was CD4+ T cells from peripheral blood mononuclear cells, obtained after pregnancy. The source of this sequence is a female donor in good health, enrolled as a control in a pregnancy study. The chain's CDR3 is CATAAGTGGTGELFF. CDR3 DNA sequence: TGTGCCACTGCGGCCGGGACAGGGGGGACCGGGGAGCTGTTTTTT.